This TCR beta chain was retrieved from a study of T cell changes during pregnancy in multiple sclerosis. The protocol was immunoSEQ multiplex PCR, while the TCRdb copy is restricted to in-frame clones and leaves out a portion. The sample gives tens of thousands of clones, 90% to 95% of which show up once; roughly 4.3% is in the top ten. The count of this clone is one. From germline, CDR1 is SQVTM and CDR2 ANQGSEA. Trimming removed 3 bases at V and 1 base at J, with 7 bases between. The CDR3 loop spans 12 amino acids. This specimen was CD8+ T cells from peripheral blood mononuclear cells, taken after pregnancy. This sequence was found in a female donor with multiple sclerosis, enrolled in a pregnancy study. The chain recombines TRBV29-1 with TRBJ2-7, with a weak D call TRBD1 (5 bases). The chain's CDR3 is CSVEGRSYEQYF. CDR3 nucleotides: TGCAGCGTTGAGGGGCGGTCCTACGAGCAGTACTTC.